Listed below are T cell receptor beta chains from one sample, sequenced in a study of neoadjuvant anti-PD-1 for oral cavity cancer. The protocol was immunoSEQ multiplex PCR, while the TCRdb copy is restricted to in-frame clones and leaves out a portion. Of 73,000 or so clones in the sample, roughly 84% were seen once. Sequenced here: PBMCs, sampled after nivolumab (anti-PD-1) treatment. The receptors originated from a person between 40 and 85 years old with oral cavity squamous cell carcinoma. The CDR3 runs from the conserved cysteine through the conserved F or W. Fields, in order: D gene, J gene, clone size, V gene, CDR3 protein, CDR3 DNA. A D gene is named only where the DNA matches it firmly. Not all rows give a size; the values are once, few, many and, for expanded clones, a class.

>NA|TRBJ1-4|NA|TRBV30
CAWSDGGELFF
TGTGCCTGGAGTGATGGTGGTGAACTGTTTTTT
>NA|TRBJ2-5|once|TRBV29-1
CSVNLSEGGGETQYF
TGCAGCGTCAACCTCAGCGAGGGAGGAGGAGAGACCCAGTACTTC
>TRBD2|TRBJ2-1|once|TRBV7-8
CASRDASGSFNEQFF
TGTGCCAGCAGGGATGCTAGCGGGAGCTTCAATGAGCAGTTCTTC
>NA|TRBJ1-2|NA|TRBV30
CAWSPPGVNYGYTF
TGTGCCTGGAGTCCTCCGGGAGTTAACTATGGCTACACCTTC
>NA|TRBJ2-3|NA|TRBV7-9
CASSLDTDTQYF
TGTGCCAGCAGCTTAGACACAGATACGCAGTATTTT
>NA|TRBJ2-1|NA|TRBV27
CASSPLADEQFF
TGTGCCAGCAGTCCATTAGCCGATGAGCAGTTCTTC
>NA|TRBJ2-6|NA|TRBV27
CASSLLPTSSGANVLTF
TGTGCCAGCAGTTTATTGCCAACGAGCTCTGGGGCCAACGTCCTGACTTTC
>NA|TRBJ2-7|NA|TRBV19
CASSRSEGKQYF
TGTGCCAGTAGTCGGTCGGAGGGCAAGCAGTACTTC
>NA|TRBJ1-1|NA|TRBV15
CATSRDRGAFDTEAFF
TGTGCCACCAGCAGAGATCGGGGGGCTTTCGACACTGAAGCTTTCTTT
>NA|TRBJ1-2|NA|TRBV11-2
CASSLDAGDYGYTF
TGTGCCAGCAGCTTAGATGCCGGGGACTATGGCTACACCTTC
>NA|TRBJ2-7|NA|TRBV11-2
CASSLGTTYEQYF
TGTGCCAGCAGCTTAGGGACAACCTACGAGCAGTACTTC
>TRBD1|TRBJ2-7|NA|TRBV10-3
CAAGTGALAYEQYF
TGTGCCGCGGGGACAGGGGCCTTGGCCTACGAGCAGTACTTC
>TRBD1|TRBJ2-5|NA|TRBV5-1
CASSMTGLGETQYF
TGCGCCAGCAGCATGACAGGGCTCGGAGAGACCCAGTACTTC
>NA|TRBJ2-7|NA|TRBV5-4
CASSLDTGPYEQYF
TGTGCCAGCAGCTTGGACACTGGGCCCTACGAGCAGTACTTC
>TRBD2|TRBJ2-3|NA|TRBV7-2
CASSSRIAGARDTQYF
TGTGCCAGCAGCTCGAGGATAGCGGGAGCGAGGGATACGCAGTATTTT
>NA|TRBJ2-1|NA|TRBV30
CAWSVIGTMSYNEQFF
TGTGCCTGGAGTGTAATCGGGACAATGTCCTACAATGAGCAGTTCTTC
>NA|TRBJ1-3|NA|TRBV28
CASSFLPGRVSGNTIYF
TGTGCCAGCAGTTTTCTCCCGGGACGCGTCTCTGGAAACACCATATATTTT
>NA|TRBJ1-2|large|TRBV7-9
CASSLGDGYTF
TGTGCCAGCAGCCTAGGGGATGGCTACACCTTC
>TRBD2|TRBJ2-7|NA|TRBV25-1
CASILLTSGREVEEQYF
TGTGCCAGCATACTCCTCACTAGCGGGAGGGAGGTGGAAGAGCAGTACTTC
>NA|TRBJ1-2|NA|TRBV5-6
CASSLVGFGGFPFNYGYTF
TGTGCCAGCAGCTTGGTGGGGTTCGGAGGGTTCCCCTTCAACTATGGCTACACCTTC
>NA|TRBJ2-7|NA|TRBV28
CASSTIGGPPYEQYF
TGTGCCAGCAGTACTATAGGGGGTCCTCCCTACGAGCAGTACTTC
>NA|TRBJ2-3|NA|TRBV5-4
CASSLWGRNADTQYF
TGTGCCAGCAGCTTATGGGGGAGGAACGCAGATACGCAGTATTTT
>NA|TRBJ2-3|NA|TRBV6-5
CASTPGLGTDTQYF
TGTGCCAGCACTCCTGGGCTAGGAACAGATACGCAGTATTTT
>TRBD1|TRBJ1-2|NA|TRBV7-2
CASSFAGTGARGYTF
TGTGCCAGCAGCTTCGCCGGGACAGGGGCGCGAGGCTACACCTTC
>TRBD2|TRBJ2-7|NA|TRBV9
CASSVGVSGSYEQYF
TGTGCCAGCAGCGTAGGTGTTAGCGGGAGCTACGAGCAGTACTTC
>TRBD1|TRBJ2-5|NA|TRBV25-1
CASSESQGRETQYF
TGTGCCAGCAGTGAATCACAGGGGCGAGAGACCCAGTACTTC
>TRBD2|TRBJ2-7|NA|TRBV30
CAWSVQAGAYEQYF
TGTGCCTGGAGTGTACAAGCGGGAGCTTACGAGCAGTACTTC
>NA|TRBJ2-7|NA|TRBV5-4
CASSRPPDSYEQYF
TGTGCCAGCAGCCGCCCCCCCGACTCCTACGAGCAGTACTTC
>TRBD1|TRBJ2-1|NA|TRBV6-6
CASSIDRGDGNEQFF
TGTGCCAGCAGTATTGACAGGGGGGACGGGAATGAGCAGTTCTTC
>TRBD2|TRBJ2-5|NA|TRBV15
CATSRDQGLAVQETQYF
TGTGCCACCAGCAGAGATCAGGGACTAGCGGTCCAAGAGACCCAGTACTTC
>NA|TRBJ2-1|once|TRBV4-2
CASSQDLLRTTYNEQFF
TGTGCCAGCAGCCAAGACCTTCTAAGGACCACCTACAATGAGCAGTTCTTC
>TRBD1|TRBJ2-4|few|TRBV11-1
CASSLLDRGNIQYF
TGTGCCAGCAGCTTACTGGACAGGGGAAACATTCAGTACTTC
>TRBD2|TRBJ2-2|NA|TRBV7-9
CASSSLAGGPMGPGELFF
TGTGCCAGCAGCTCTCTAGCGGGAGGGCCGATGGGACCCGGGGAGCTGTTTTTT
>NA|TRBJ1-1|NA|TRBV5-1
CASGGANTEAFF
TGCGCCAGTGGGGGGGCGAACACTGAAGCTTTCTTT
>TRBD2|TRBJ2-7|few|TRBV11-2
CASSSSGNHYEQYF
TGTGCCAGCAGCTCCAGCGGGAACCACTACGAGCAGTACTTC
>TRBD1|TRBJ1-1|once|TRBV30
CAWSVKRDSVNTEAFF
TGTGCCTGGAGTGTAAAAAGGGACAGCGTGAACACTGAAGCTTTCTTT
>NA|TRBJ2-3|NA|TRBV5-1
CASSAQETTDTQYF
TGCGCCAGCAGCGCCCAGGAGACCACAGATACGCAGTATTTT
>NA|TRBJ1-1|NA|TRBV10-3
CAIWEGRNAEAFF
TGTGCCATCTGGGAAGGGCGAAACGCTGAAGCTTTCTTT